This record covers a single T cell receptor beta chain. The CDR3 contains 12 residues. Germline lookup yields CDR1 GTSNPN and CDR2 SVGIG (reference sequence). The germline V and J ends were trimmed by 7 bases and 13 bases, with 22 bases remaining between them. The sample comes from a study of T cell changes during pregnancy in multiple sclerosis. Assay: immunoSEQ multiplex PCR; the TCRdb copy retains only in-frame clones and omits some. The sample lists roughly 100,000 clones, around 92% occurring once. This clonotype was obtained from a female donor with multiple sclerosis, enrolled in a pregnancy study. The chain employs TRBV30 and TRBJ1-2, with a weak D call TRBD1 (5 bases). Sequenced material: peripheral blood, taken in the second trimester of pregnancy. Here the CDR3 DNA reads TGTGCCTCCGGACGCGAAAGACAGTTCGGCACCTTC. Its translation: CASGRERQFGTF.